Detailed here is one T cell receptor beta chain. The target of this receptor is not known. No base quality information exists; no much larger clone differs at one position. These data belong to a study of OX40 agonist ivuxolimab in advanced cancers. About the full investigation: Ivuxolimab, which targeted the costimulatory receptor OX40 (CD134), was an agonistic, fully human IgG2 monoclonal antibody. Intravenous ivuxolimab was administered to patients every 2 weeks at six dose levels: 0.01, 0.1, 0.3, 1.5, 3 and 10 mg/kg. Of the approximately 50 dose-escalation patients, hepatocellular carcinoma was present in some 19, melanoma in around 15, renal cell carcinoma in 9 and head and neck cancer in 9. The dose-escalation cohort was about 83% male with a mean age of about 60 years, ranging from roughly 20 to 80. Patients were allowed to have had prior anti-PD-1, anti-PD-L1 or anti-CTLA-4 therapy, and 30% to 50% of the dose-escalation patients had previously received checkpoint inhibitors. Partial responses occurred in three dose-escalation patients: two with cutaneous melanoma and one with hepatocellular carcinoma. Peripheral TCRbeta sequencing was intended to test whether TCR sequence diversity was altered and clonal T-cell expansion was caused by ivuxolimab. The paper reports the monotherapy dose-escalation portion (N ≈ 50 patients) of the phase I ivuxolimab trial. Overall results and qualifications from the work: Low levels of normalized T-cell clonal expansion were also seen in some patients who did not respond. In partial responders in the 0.1-3.0 mg/kg groups, normalized peripheral clonal expansion was found to be among the lowest, especially among CD8+ T cells. After ivuxolimab, expanded clones were on average more numerous among CD8+ T cells than among CD4+ T cells. At doses from 0.1 to 3.0 mg/kg, clonal expansion was seen in both CD4+ and CD8+ blood T cells between baseline and week 6. Antigen specificity was not determined for the clonally expanded peripheral T cells.

The trial excluded patients who had a history of autoimmune disease or were on systemic immunosuppression. In every dose cohort, peripheral blood was drawn for TCR sequencing at baseline, cycle 4 day 1, and cycle 7 day 1. The samples were taken from a phase I, first-in-human, multicenter, open-label dose-escalation trial of ivuxolimab. The trial enrolled adults with locally advanced or metastatic head and neck squamous cell, hepatocellular, melanoma or renal cell carcinoma. Before TCR sequencing, CD4+ and CD8+ T cells were separately sorted from peripheral blood. Spanning cysteine to phenylalanine, the CDR3 consists of 14 amino acids. The DNA shown is the 42-base CDR3, in frame from base 1. V and J lose 3 bases and 5 bases, and a span of 13 bases separates them. Via the germline V gene, CDR1 is SGHDN and CDR2 FVKESK. For sequencing of the TCRbeta CDR3 region, genomic DNA was extracted from the sorted cells. The immunoSEQ Assay was used to sequence the TCRbeta CDR3 regions. TCRdb took over this immuneACCESS table, retaining in-frame rearrangements with V and J assigned. Such tables are incomplete; in checked studies, under half of the missing clones stem from an unresolved V gene, and the remainder is unexplained. This sample gives 70,000 or so clones in total; 80% to 90% of them show up just once. The top ten clones comprise roughly 1% of the sample.

Sequenced material: CD4+ or CD8+ T cells sorted from blood, taken in a trial of the OX40 agonist ivuxolimab. The source of this sequence is an adult with an advanced solid tumor such as melanoma, head and neck, liver or kidney cancer. The chain couples TRBV14 to TRBJ2-5, and perhaps TRBD2 as D gene, on 6 matching bases. The DNA sequence is as follows: TGTGCCAGCAGCCATTTGTCGGGAGAGGAGACCCAGTACTTC. Protein translation: CASSHLSGEETQYF.